The source of this T cell receptor beta chain is a study of cytomegalovirus exposure and HLA in healthy donors listed by TCRdb under 2017. In the study overall: An earlier analysis of roughly 630 of the donors reported roughly 270 Gb of sequence data and about 100 million unique TCR beta sequences from about 200 million T cells. The study aimed to test whether cataloging public T cell receptors could reveal signatures of past pathogen exposure. A later genetic analysis took genome-wide SNP genotypes for about 60% of the roughly 670 donors and used that subset as a discovery cohort. All discovery cohort repertoires had been generated on a single sequencing platform. Among several hundred genotyped donors of the cohort, an average of around 220,000 unique TCR beta nucleotide sequences was sequenced per donor, of which about 18% were non-productive. The study used immunosequencing to profile the T cell repertoires of approximately 630 subjects and linked those repertoires to cytomegalovirus serostatus. The later analysis used no new phenotypic data to find candidate immune exposures, relying instead on TCR beta sequences and their occurrence across donors. The number of donors typed differed by locus, with roughly 620-630 for A, B, C, DRB1 and DQB1, more than 500 for DQA1, over 600 for DPA1, and roughly 450 for DPB1. Among the roughly 400 genotyped donors, around 81% belonged to the genetic ancestry cluster associated with self-reported Caucasian donors. To decide whether each TCR beta V gene segment behaved as functional or pseudogenic, an earlier analysis of fewer than 750 of the donors relied on high-throughput TCR beta sequencing. In a later analysis, previously published TCR beta repertoires from several hundred donors were re-analyzed and high-resolution HLA genotyping was added so that TCR occurrence patterns could be studied. Roughly 300 gigabases of sequencing data and some 85 million unique TCR sequences were included in an early release covering 500 to 750 HLA-typed donors. Donor age, sex, ethnicity and CMV serostatus were collected together with the repertoire data. HLA typing covered class I and class II loci at four-digit resolution. Four or five DR-DQ haplotypes were treated as single units for association and clustering because of strong linkage in the cohort. High-throughput TCR immunosequencing, statistical association of individual TCRs with disease status, and machine learning were combined to predict cytomegalovirus infection status. Along with the approximately 650-subject first cohort, a separate validation cohort of approximately 110 different subjects was used.

The cohort was made up of roughly 670 healthy bone marrow donors. At the time of sampling, all cohort members were nominally healthy, though unrecorded immune exposures were likely present. The donor tested CMV seronegative, placing the donor among the 300 to 450 seronegative members of the cohort. A peripheral blood sample was provided by each donor, and peripheral blood mononuclear cells were used for TCR beta sequencing. The Qiagen DNeasy Blood Extraction Kit was used to extract genomic DNA from the blood cell samples. Library generation was performed with the immunoSEQ multiplex PCR assay. A mixture of 60 forward primers for TCR Vbeta segments and 13 reverse primers for TCR Jbeta segments was used in the multiplex PCR. The CDR3 region of rearranged TCR beta genes was amplified from genomic DNA by a multiplex PCR assay. The Illumina HiSeq System was used to sequence the amplified TCR beta libraries as 87-base-pair reads. In the authors' own workflow: Across the 600 to 700 repertoires, a later analysis counted tens of millions of unique TCR beta chains, roughly 11 million of which were shared by at least two donors. To remove PCR and sequencing errors, raw reads were error-corrected and collapsed into unique sequences using a nearest-neighbor algorithm that merged closely related sequences. To assign V, D and J gene segments, CDR3 sequences were aligned to IMGT reference sequences. For a sequence to be retained, at least a six-nucleotide match to both a V gene segment and a J gene segment was required. A rearrangement was called productive if the CDR3 had no stop codons and remained in frame with V and J, and every other rearrangement was called non-productive. Following IMGT convention, CDR3 was defined as the stretch from the second conserved V-encoded cysteine to the conserved J-encoded phenylalanine. The earlier analysis of about 610 of the donors excluded sequences that lacked an unambiguous match to a single V gene segment. In an earlier analysis of 587 of the donors, V segments were called functional above 56.7% productive rearrangements and were called segregating when the between-donor standard deviation exceeded 5%. To diagnose cytomegalovirus status from the catalog of TCR beta chain sequences, a statistical classification framework was built. A later analysis assigned V and J genes by comparing TCR nucleotide sequences with IMGT/GENE-DB human TR gene sequences. The TCRdist pipeline was used in a later analysis to assign CDR3 sequences and most-parsimonious VDJ recombination scenarios. A later analysis defined each TCR beta chain by its CDR3 amino acid sequence plus V-gene family, and excluded reads lacking a unique V-gene family. A later analysis removed several hundred highly shared, low-generation-probability nucleotide sequences to deal with suspected cross-contamination and a sequencing artifact. In a later analysis, a clonal expansion index was calculated for each public chain from normalized within-repertoire ranks of inferred template counts. A later analysis computed generation probabilities with a VDJ recombination model fitted to out-of-frame rearrangements, and checked the results against IGoR. A later analysis scored TCR-TCR, TCR-HLA and TCR-CMV co-occurrence with hypergeometric tests, applying a repertoire-size bias correction to TCR pairs. In a later analysis, false discovery rates were estimated by permuting HLA or CMV assignments 20 times. In a later analysis, co-occurring TCRs were grouped with DBSCAN, and TCRdist sequence similarity was added when clustering was performed within HLA-allele-positive subsets. For co-occurrence clustering, repertoires with fewer than 30,000 or more than 120,000 public chains were excluded, along with 5 or 6 repertoires with anomalous nucleotide sharing. The clones in this table, taken by TCRdb from immuneACCESS, are in-frame only. Not every clone is retained; where verified, under half of the shortfall comes from an unresolved V gene, and the cause of the rest is unknown. The V and J calls and the clone size are those of that table, but D and trimming were determined from the DNA. Present in this sample are roughly 120,000 clones, 80% of which were seen just once. The ten largest clones represent around 0.24% of the sample.

CDR1 is given as SGHVS and CDR2 as FNYEAQ, both from the germline V gene. The CDR3 goes from the cysteine to the phenylalanine over 16 residues. Of the read, only the CDR3 DNA is kept; its 48 bases are in frame from base 1. A distance of 18 bases separates the germline ends of V and J, which lose 0 bases and 7 bases respectively. The paper as a whole reports these results and caveats: In vitro tests confirmed that a few of the cytomegalovirus-associated TCR beta chains recognize cytomegalovirus antigens. A total of about 180 TCR beta chains were listed by the study as associated with cytomegalovirus. According to a later analysis, TCR association rates differed among HLA loci, with DRB1 alleles showing the most associated TCRs and HLA-C alleles showing the fewest. In an earlier analysis of more than 500 of the donors, most TCR beta V segments appeared in productive rearrangements about 87% or about 30% of the time, broadly matching IMGT annotations. The authors suggested that the approach could potentially be generalized to other disease states and immunological phenotypes. In a later analysis, HLA-associated TCR beta chains were found to be more clonally expanded and to have lower generation probabilities than equally common non-associated chains. A later analysis associated 15,000 or so TCR beta sequences with specific HLA alleles at a false discovery rate of 0.05. Because HLA typing was unavailable for some donors at each locus, only the typed subset was used in association tests. A later analysis reported that several top co-occurrence clusters appeared linked to parvovirus B19, influenza, CMV and Epstein-Barr virus. Strong co-occurrence of HLA alleles, especially DR and DQ, made assigning TCR associations to individual alleles difficult. Roughly uniform sequencing depth across donors was assumed in presence/absence analyses, although this assumption may not hold. Some IMGT-functional V segments, including TRBV6-2 and TRBV6-3, could not be told apart with the 87-base-pair reads, so those segments were excluded. Immune exposure information for the cohort was limited to CMV serostatus. Only TCR beta chains were sequenced in this cohort, and the absence of alpha or paired-chain data limited detectable features. Most TCR sequences were seen in very few donors, while some public TCRs were found in many individuals. In a later analysis, most CMV-associated TCR beta chains were found to appear HLA-restricted, with HLA associations seemingly driven largely by CMV exposure. Because counts were too low, more than 15 rarely observed V segments, including chromosome 9 orphons, were left out of the earlier analysis of about 500 of the donors. Linkage disequilibrium might explain the correlated functional status among segregating V segments, but an unknown experimental factor could not be ruled out. In a later genetic analysis, a missense DCLRE1C variant was associated with V-gene and J-gene trimming of TCR beta chains, and the association was replicated in an independent cohort. The classifier was reported to diagnose cytomegalovirus status with high specificity and sensitivity in both the original cohort and the validation cohort. A further reported finding was that TCR beta sequences accurately predicted the HLA-A and HLA-B alleles for most subjects in the first cohort. A later genetic analysis reported fewer N-insertions in productive TCRs among donors in an Asian-associated ancestry cluster than the roughly 700-donor mean. The sequencing pipeline was judged likely to have produced a cluster of highly shared sequence variants as a technical artifact.

Regarding this clone: No cognate antigen has been identified for it. Base quality data are lacking; no much larger clone is found one base away.

Sequenced sample: PBMCs. The origin of this receptor is a man over 45 in good health and CMV-seronegative. The rearrangement combines TRBV7-6 with TRBJ2-5; a weak D assignment points to TRBD2 (7 bases agree). The CDR3 corresponds to CASSLAGGLSLGTQYF. The DNA is TGTGCCAGCAGCTTAGCGGGGGGGCTCTCCCTTGGGACCCAGTACTTC.